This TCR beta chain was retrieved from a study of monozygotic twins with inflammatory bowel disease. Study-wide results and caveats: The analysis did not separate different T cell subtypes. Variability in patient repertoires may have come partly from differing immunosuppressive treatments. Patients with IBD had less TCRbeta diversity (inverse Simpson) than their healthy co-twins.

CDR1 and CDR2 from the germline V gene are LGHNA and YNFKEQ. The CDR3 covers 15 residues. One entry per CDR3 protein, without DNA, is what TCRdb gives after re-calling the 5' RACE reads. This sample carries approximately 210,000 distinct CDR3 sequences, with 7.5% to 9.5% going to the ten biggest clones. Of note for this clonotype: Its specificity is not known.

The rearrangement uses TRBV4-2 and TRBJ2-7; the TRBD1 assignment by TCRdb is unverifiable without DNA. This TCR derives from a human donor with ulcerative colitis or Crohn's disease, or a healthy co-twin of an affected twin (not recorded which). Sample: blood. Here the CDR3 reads CASSQDRTGVYEQYF.